Below, 15 T cell receptor beta chains from the same sample are listed, as sequenced in a study of OX40 agonist ivuxolimab in advanced cancers. Assay: immunoSEQ multiplex PCR; the TCRdb copy retains only in-frame clones and omits some. Here the sample spans approximately 26,000 clones, about 90% being singletons. Sequenced here: CD4+ or CD8+ T cells sorted from blood, sampled in a trial of the OX40 agonist ivuxolimab. Receptors were obtained from an adult with an advanced solid tumor such as melanoma, head and neck, liver or kidney cancer.

The rearrangement links TRBV27 to TRBJ2-1, with 7 nucleotides matching TRBD1. CDR3 size: 16 residues. Trimming took 2 bases from V and 1 from J; bases not matched to a gene: 5. The germline V gene has CDR1 MNHEY and CDR2 SMNVEV (reference sequence). The CDR3 spells CASSLGTVPSYNEQFF. In DNA, the CDR3 is TGTGCCAGCAGTTTAGGGACAGTACCTTCCTACAATGAGCAGTTCTTC.

This chain links TRBV29-1 with TRBJ2-1, with a tentative D call TRBD2 (6 bases). Looked up from germline, CDR1 is SQVTM and CDR2 is ANQGSEA. V was trimmed by 3 bases and J by 13 bases, leaving 10 bases between them. The CDR3 is made up of 10 amino acids. CDR3 sequence reads: CSVDGGTQFF. Written as DNA, the CDR3 is TGCAGCGTTGACGGGGGTACTCAGTTCTTC.

The rearrangement links TRBV19 to TRBJ1-5; no reliable D call. Between the trimmed V and J ends, which lost 1 base and 3 bases, there was a span of 4 bases. CDR1 and CDR2 from the germline V gene are LNHDA and SQIVND (reference sequence). The CDR3 loop spans 13 amino acids. For the CDR3, the DNA is TGTGCCAGTAGTATAGGCGTCAATCAGCCCCAGCATTTT. It codes for CASSIGVNQPQHF.

This rearrangement joins TRBV28 to TRBJ2-6; D gene ambiguous. Germline lookup yields CDR1 MDHEN and CDR2 SYDVKM. The ends were cut back, 5 bases at V and 1 base at J, with 9 bases in the middle. The CDR3 contains 15 residues. In nucleotides, the CDR3 is TGTGCCAGCAGTACGCCCAGTTCTGGGGCCAACGTCCTGACTTTC. This gives the protein CASSTPSSGANVLTF.

The V and J genes are TRBV4-2 and TRBJ2-1; D is ambiguous. Per germline, CDR1 LGHNA and CDR2 YNFKEQ. Between the trimmed V and J ends, which lost 0 bases and 0 bases, there was a span of 9 bases. The CDR3 covers 16 residues. The CDR3 protein is CASSQEETLSYNEQFF. The CDR3 DNA sequence: TGTGCCAGCAGCCAAGAGGAAACCCTCTCCTACAATGAGCAGTTCTTC.

The chain employs TRBV18 and TRBJ1-4; D gene unclear. The germline V gene encodes CDR1 KGHSH and CDR2 LQKENI. The CDR3 is 14 amino acids. V lost 2 bases to trimming and J lost 10 bases, with 14 bases between them. The CDR3 is CASSPGPASRKLFF. The CDR3 bases are TGTGCCAGCTCACCAGGTCCCGCGTCTCGAAAACTGTTTTTT.

About this clone itself: Other DNA sequences in this sample translate to the same CDR3. The rearrangement links TRBV7-3 to TRBJ2-7, with a possible D match to TRBD2 (6 bases). This CDR3 contains 13 residues. V was cut by 4 bases and J by 7 bases, with 14 bases left in between. Germline V gene sequence: CDR1 SGHTA, CDR2 FQGTGA. This CDR3 reads CASSSTGGGEQYF. CDR3 nucleotides: TGTGCCAGCAGCTCTACCGGGGGTGGAGAGCAGTACTTC. Drawing the rest from reference TRBV7-3 and TRBJ2-7, the complete variable domain is GAGVSQTPSNKVTEKGKYVELRCDPISGHTALYWYRQSLGQGPEFLIYFQGTGAADDSGLPNDRFFAVRPEGSVSTLKIQRTERGDSAVYLCASSSTGGGEQYFGPGTRLTVT.

The chain uses TRBV7-3 and TRBJ2-3, with TRBD2 matching over 10 bases. With 4 bases clipped from V and 1 base from J, the junction kept 2 bases outside the gene matches. Looked up from germline, CDR1 is SGHTA and CDR2 is FQGTGA. The CDR3 spans 15 residues. DNA for the CDR3: TGTGCCAGCAGCTCCGGGACTAGCGGCACAGATACGCAGTATTTT. It is translated as CASSSGTSGTDTQYF.

The chain has TRBV13 and TRBJ1-2, with D unresolved. The germline V and J ends were trimmed by 1 base and 5 bases, with 14 bases remaining between them. Germline CDR1 PRHDT, CDR2 FYEKMQ (reference sequence). The CDR3 sequence is 15 residues long. The CDR3 sequence is CASSLVGQDLYGYTF. CDR3 DNA: TGTGCCAGCAGCTTAGTCGGTCAGGACTTATATGGCTACACCTTC.

The chain has TRBV9 and TRBJ2-1; 8 bases are shared with TRBD2. The ends lost 4 bases at V and 0 bases at J; junction bases unmatched: 3. There are 15 residues in the CDR3. The germline gives CDR1 SGDLS, CDR2 YYNGEE. CDR3 nucleotides: TGTGCCAGCAGCAGAGCGGGAGACTCCTACAATGAGCAGTTCTTC. Translation: CASSRAGDSYNEQFF. Complete variable domain (other parts from reference TRBV9 and TRBJ2-1): DSGVTQTPKHLITATGQRVTLRCSPRSGDLSVYWYQQSLDQGLQFLIQYYNGEERAKGNILERFSAQQFPDLHSELNLSSLELGDSALYFCASSRAGDSYNEQFFGPGTRLTVL.

The CDR3 DNA reads as TGTGCCAGCAGCCTAGGCCAAAACTATGGCTACACCTTC. It specifies CASSLGQNYGYTF. The rearrangement uses TRBV7-2 and TRBJ1-2; D gene uncertain. V lost 5 bases and J lost 2, with 9 bases in between. The CDR3 is 13 amino acids. Germline V CDR1 and CDR2: SGHTA, FQGNSA.

V is TRBV5-6 and J is TRBJ2-2; D remains unclear. In germline, CDR1 is SGHDT, CDR2 YYEEEE. The CDR3 is 13 amino acids. The V and J ends lost 2 bases and 6 bases respectively, with 8 bases between them. The CDR3 protein is CASSFIVAGELFF. Written as DNA, the CDR3 is TGTGCCAGCAGCTTCATCGTAGCCGGGGAGCTGTTTTTT.

The chain combines TRBV29-1 with TRBJ2-7, with D hard to call. This CDR3 spans 13 amino acids. With 1 base removed from V and 5 bases from J, the gap between germline ends came to 12 bases. CDR1 and CDR2 (germline): SQVTM, ANQGSEA. This CDR3 is CSVEVVPGNEQYF. In DNA, the CDR3 is TGCAGCGTTGAAGTCGTCCCGGGTAACGAGCAGTACTTC.

The chain is built from TRBV4-1 and TRBJ2-3; the D gene is possibly TRBD1 (6 bases). Trimming took off 1 base at V and 0 bases at J, with 11 bases between the two ends. The CDR3 contains 16 residues. From germline, CDR1 is MGHRA and CDR2 YSYEKL. The CDR3 spells CASSQVPDRSTDTQYF. The CDR3 DNA reads TGCGCCAGCAGCCAAGTTCCGGACAGAAGCACAGATACGCAGTATTTT.

The rearrangement joins TRBV23-1 to TRBJ2-7; D might be TRBD1 (6 bases). TRBV23-1 is an open reading frame, and its role is uncertain. CDR3 size: 16 residues. The ends were cut back, 0 bases at V and 0 bases at J, with 12 bases in the middle. This CDR3 reads CASSQSWGPHSYEQYF. CDR3 DNA: TGCGCCAGCAGTCAATCATGGGGGCCCCACTCCTACGAGCAGTACTTC.